Listed below are T cell receptor beta chains from one sample, sequenced in a study of blood T cell repertoires in COVID-19. Sequencing was performed with immunoSEQ multiplex PCR; in TCRdb, only in-frame clones are kept and a portion is missing. This table holds approximately 34,000 clones, approximately 88% found once. The sequencing sample was made of peripheral blood. The receptors were sampled from a human donor in a cohort sampled during active COVID-19. The CDR3 runs from the conserved cysteine through the conserved F or W. D genes are given only for firm matches. Part of the rows lack a size; the others show once, few, many or a class for expanded clones.

CDR3nt	CDR3aa	abundance	v_gene	j_gene	d_gene
TGTGCCAGCAGCCTCCAGTCGGGTTTAGAGACCCAGTACTTC	CASSLQSGLETQYF	NA	TRBV7-2	TRBJ2-5	NA
TGTGCTAGCAGCTTTAGGGGAGGCCCCCAAGAGACCCAGTACTTC	CASSFRGGPQETQYF	NA	TRBV7-7	TRBJ2-5	NA
TGTGCCAGCAGCCGGCCGCGAATGGGACAGCCGAACACCGGGGAGCTGTTTTTT	CASSRPRMGQPNTGELFF	NA	TRBV9	TRBJ2-2	TRBD1
TGTGCCAGCAGTTACCGCGGGAGGGGGCCGGGCACTGAAGCTTTCTTT	CASSYRGRGPGTEAFF	NA	TRBV6-5	TRBJ1-1	TRBD1
TGTGCCAGCAGCAGGACTAGCGGGAACACCGGGGAGCTGTTTTTT	CASSRTSGNTGELFF	NA	TRBV5-5	TRBJ2-2	TRBD2
TGTGCCTGGATTAACGGGGGGCACAATTCACCCCTCCACTTT	CAWINGGHNSPLHF	NA	TRBV30	TRBJ1-6	NA
TGTGCCAGCAGCCGACAGACAACTAATGAAAAACTGTTTTTT	CASSRQTTNEKLFF	once	TRBV6-6	TRBJ1-4	NA
TGTGCCAGCAGCGCCCAACCTAGCGGGGGGGCGGTGTATTTT	CASSAQPSGGAVYF	NA	TRBV7-3	TRBJ2-3	TRBD2
TGTGCCAGCTCATGGGGAAGCGGCTACGAGCAGTACTTC	CASSWGSGYEQYF	NA	TRBV18	TRBJ2-7	NA
TGTGCCAGCAGTTTGGTTACAGGCAATCAGCCCCAGCATTTT	CASSLVTGNQPQHF	NA	TRBV28	TRBJ1-5	NA
TGCGCCAGCAGCGGTGGGACTAGCGGATTCTACAATGAGCAGTTCTTC	CASSGGTSGFYNEQFF	NA	TRBV5-1	TRBJ2-1	TRBD2
TGTGCCAGCTCGTGGAGCAATGAGCAGTTCTTC	CASSWSNEQFF	NA	TRBV6-6	TRBJ2-1	NA
TGTGCCAGCAGCTTAGAGGCAGGGGGCAGATTTTATTTT	CASSLEAGGRFYF	NA	TRBV7-2	TRBJ1-3	TRBD1
TGTGCCAGCAGCCACGCTATGAACACTGAAGCTTTCTTT	CASSHAMNTEAFF	NA	TRBV3-1/TRBV3-2	TRBJ1-1	NA
TGTGCCAGCAGTGAAAGGGCCTTTGGGAGTCAGCCCCAGCATTTT	CASSERAFGSQPQHF	few	TRBV2	TRBJ1-5	NA
TGTGCCAGCAGGCCCTGGGGCCCCGGGGAGCTGTTTTTT	CASRPWGPGELFF	NA	TRBV6-5	TRBJ2-2	NA
TGTGCCAGTACCGGCGACAGGGGCGCTTCTCATAGCAATCAGCCCCAGCATTTT	CASTGDRGASHSNQPQHF	NA	TRBV19	TRBJ1-5	TRBD1
TGTGCCAGTAGGGTACAGGGGGCGAGCGGCTACACCTTC	CASRVQGASGYTF	NA	TRBV19	TRBJ1-2	TRBD1
TGTGCCAGCAGTTACACAGGGCTTTGGGCCAACTCAGGGGGCCAAGAGACCCAGTACTTC	CASSYTGLWANSGGQETQYF	NA	TRBV6-2/TRBV6-3	TRBJ2-5	TRBD1
TGCGCCAGCAGCGTCCGGGACAGGGACCACGAGCAGTACTTC	CASSVRDRDHEQYF	NA	TRBV4-1	TRBJ2-7	TRBD1
TGTGCCAGCAGCCCCCAGACAGGGGGAGGCAATCAGCCCCAGCATTTT	CASSPQTGGGNQPQHF	NA	TRBV7-8	TRBJ1-5	TRBD1
TGTGCCATCAGTGAGCCGCCTGGACTAGTCTTGGATGAGCAGTTCTTC	CAISEPPGLVLDEQFF	NA	TRBV10-3	TRBJ2-1	TRBD2
TGTGCCAGCAGCGGTCGACAGATCAATCAGCCCCAGCATTTT	CASSGRQINQPQHF	NA	TRBV7-8	TRBJ1-5	NA
TGTGCTAGCAGCTTATTAGGGGGCGACACCGGGGAGCTGTTTTTT	CASSLLGGDTGELFF	NA	TRBV7-7	TRBJ2-2	TRBD1
TGTGCCAGCAGTTCTATTGGACAGGGGAATGGTCAGCCCCAGCATTTT	CASSSIGQGNGQPQHF	once	TRBV27	TRBJ1-5	TRBD1
TGTGCCAGTAGTATCGACGGGGGGGCACCTGAGCAGTTCTTC	CASSIDGGAPEQFF	NA	TRBV19	TRBJ2-1	TRBD2
TGTGCCTGGGATCCCGGGACAGGCACCTACGAGCAGTACTTC	CAWDPGTGTYEQYF	NA	TRBV30	TRBJ2-7	TRBD1
TGTGCCAGCAGCAACAGGGGGCTCTACGAGCAGTACTTC	CASSNRGLYEQYF	NA	TRBV7-2	TRBJ2-7	TRBD1
TGTGCCAGCTCACCGATCCCGACAGGGAACCAAAATGGCTACACCTTC	CASSPIPTGNQNGYTF	once	TRBV18	TRBJ1-2	TRBD1
TGTGCCAGTAGTACTGGACTAGCGGTGCACTACGAGCAGTACTTC	CASSTGLAVHYEQYF	NA	TRBV19	TRBJ2-7	TRBD2
TGTGCCAGCAGCCCGACAGGTGGCAATCAGCCCCAGCATTTT	CASSPTGGNQPQHF	NA	TRBV7-2	TRBJ1-5	NA
TGCGCCAGCAGCATCGGGGGGACATTTGAGCAGTACTTC	CASSIGGTFEQYF	NA	TRBV5-1	TRBJ2-7	NA